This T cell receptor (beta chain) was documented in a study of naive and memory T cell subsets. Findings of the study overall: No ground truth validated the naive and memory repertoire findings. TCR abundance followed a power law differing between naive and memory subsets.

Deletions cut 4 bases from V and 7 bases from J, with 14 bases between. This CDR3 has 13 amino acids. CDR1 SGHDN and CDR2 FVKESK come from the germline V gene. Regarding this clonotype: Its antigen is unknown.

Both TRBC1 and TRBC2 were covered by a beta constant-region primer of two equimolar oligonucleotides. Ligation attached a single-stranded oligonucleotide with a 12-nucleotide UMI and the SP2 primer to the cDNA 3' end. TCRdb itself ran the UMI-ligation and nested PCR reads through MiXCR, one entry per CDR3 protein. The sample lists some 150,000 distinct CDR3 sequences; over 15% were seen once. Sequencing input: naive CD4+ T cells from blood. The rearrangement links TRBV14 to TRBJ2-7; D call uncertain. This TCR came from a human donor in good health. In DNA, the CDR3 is TGTGCCAGCAGCCCGCGACCAGAAACGGAGCAGTACTTC. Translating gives CASSPRPETEQYF.